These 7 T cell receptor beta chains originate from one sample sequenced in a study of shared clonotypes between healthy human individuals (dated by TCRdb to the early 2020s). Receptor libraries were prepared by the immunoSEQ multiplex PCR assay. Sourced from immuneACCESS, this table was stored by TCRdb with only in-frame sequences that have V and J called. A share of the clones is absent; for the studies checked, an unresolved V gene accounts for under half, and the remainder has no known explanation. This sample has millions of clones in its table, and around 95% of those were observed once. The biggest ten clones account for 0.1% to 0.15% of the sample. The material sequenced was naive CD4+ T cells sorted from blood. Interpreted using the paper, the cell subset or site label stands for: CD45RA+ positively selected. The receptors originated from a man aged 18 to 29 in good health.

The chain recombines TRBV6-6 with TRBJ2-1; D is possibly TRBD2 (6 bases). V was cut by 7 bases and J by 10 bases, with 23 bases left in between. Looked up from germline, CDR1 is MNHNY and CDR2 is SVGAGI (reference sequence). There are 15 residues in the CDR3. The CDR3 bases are TGTGCCAGCAAACCTGCCGGGACTTCCCACCTCGAGCAGTTCTTC. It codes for CASKPAGTSHLEQFF.

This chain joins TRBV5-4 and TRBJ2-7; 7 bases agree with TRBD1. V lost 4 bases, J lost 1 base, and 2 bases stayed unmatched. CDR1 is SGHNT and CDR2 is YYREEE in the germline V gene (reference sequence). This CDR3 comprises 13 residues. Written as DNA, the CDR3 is TGTGCCAGCAGCGTGGGACAGTCCTACGAGCAGTACTTC. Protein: CASSVGQSYEQYF.

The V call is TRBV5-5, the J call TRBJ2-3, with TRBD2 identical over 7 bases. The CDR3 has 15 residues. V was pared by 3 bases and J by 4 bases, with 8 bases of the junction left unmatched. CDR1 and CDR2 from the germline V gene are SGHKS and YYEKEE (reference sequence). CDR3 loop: CASSSELAGADTQYF. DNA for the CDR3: TGTGCCAGCAGCTCGGAGCTGGCGGGGGCAGATACGCAGTATTTT.

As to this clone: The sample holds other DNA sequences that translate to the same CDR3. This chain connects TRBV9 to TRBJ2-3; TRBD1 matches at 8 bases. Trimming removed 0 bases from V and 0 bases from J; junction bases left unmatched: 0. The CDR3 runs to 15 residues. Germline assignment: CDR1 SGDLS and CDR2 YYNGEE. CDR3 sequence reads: CASSVGDRSTDTQYF. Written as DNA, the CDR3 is TGTGCCAGCAGCGTAGGGGACAGGAGCACAGATACGCAGTATTTT.

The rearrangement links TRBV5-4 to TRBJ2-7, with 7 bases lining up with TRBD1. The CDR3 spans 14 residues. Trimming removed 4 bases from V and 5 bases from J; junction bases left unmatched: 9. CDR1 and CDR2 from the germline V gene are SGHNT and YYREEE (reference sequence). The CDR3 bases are TGTGCCAGCAGCAAAGGACAGGAAGTACACGAGCAGTACTTC. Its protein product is CASSKGQEVHEQYF.

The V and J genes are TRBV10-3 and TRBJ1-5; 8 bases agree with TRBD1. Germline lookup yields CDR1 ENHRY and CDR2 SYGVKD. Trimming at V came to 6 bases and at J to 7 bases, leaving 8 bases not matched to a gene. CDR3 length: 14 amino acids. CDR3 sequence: CAIRETGEGQPQHF. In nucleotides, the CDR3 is TGTGCCATCAGGGAGACAGGGGAGGGCCAGCCCCAGCATTTT.

CDR3 protein: CASKGGRVDGELFF. In nucleotides, the CDR3 is TGCGCCAGCAAGGGGGGCCGGGTGGACGGGGAGCTGTTTTTT. This chain links TRBV5-1 with TRBJ2-2, with D perhaps being TRBD1 or TRBD2 (6 bases each). The CDR3 is 14 residues long. V was pared by 6 bases and J by 7 bases, with 16 bases between. Germline V CDR1 and CDR2: SGHRS, YFSETQ.